Below are 29 T cell receptor beta chains sequenced from a single sample in a study of shared T cell receptors in the human thymus. The table came from immunoSEQ multiplex PCR; TCRdb's copy has only in-frame clones and leaves some out. This sample yields 700,000 or so clones, of which 80% to 90% are seen a single time; 0.0095% to 0.011% belongs to the top ten. These records were also assigned to another study, of human thymus T cells.

The sequencing sample was made of thymocytes. Every receptor here comes from a girl under three years old with a congenital heart defect.

CDR3: CASSQEEKGTGKDLNTEAFF. The CDR3 DNA reads TGTGCCAGCAGCCAAGAGGAAAAGGGGACAGGAAAGGATCTGAACACTGAAGCTTTCTTT. J is TRBJ1-1 and V is TRBV14; 8 bases map to TRBD1. This CDR3 is built from 20 residues. CDR1 and CDR2 from the germline V gene are SGHDN and FVKESK. The J segment lost 0 bases and the V segment lost 0 bases, leaving 15 bases of the junction unmatched.

The gene calls are TRBV11-2 and TRBJ1-3; 8 nucleotides match TRBD1. CDR1 and CDR2 (germline): SGHAT, FQNNGV. This CDR3 spans 15 amino acids. Trimming removed 5 bases from V and 2 bases from J; junction bases left unmatched: 5. For the CDR3, the DNA is TGTGCCAGCAGCCATAGGACAGGGACTGGAAACACCATATATTTT. Translation: CASSHRTGTGNTIYF.

J is TRBJ1-3 and V is TRBV2; D perhaps matches TRBD1 (6 bases). The CDR3 loop spans 14 amino acids. V shed 6 bases and J shed 3 bases, with 12 bases lying between them. The germline CDR1 and CDR2 sequences are SNHLY and FYNNEI. For the CDR3, the DNA is TGTGCCAGCAGCGCCTGGACAGTTGGAAACACCATATATTTT. The encoded protein is CASSAWTVGNTIYF.

This chain joins TRBV7-9 and TRBJ2-7, with TRBD1 matching over 7 bases. The germline V gene encodes CDR1 SEHNR and CDR2 FQNEAQ (reference sequence). The trim removed 5 bases at V and 0 bases at J, leaving 10 bases unmatched. The CDR3 spans 16 residues. The CDR3 loop reads CASSQRGRSNSYEQYF. The CDR3 nucleotides are TGTGCCAGCAGCCAGAGGGGGCGATCCAACTCCTACGAGCAGTACTTC.

J is TRBJ2-7 and V is TRBV5-4, with a weak D call TRBD1 (6 bases). V gave up 4 bases and J gave up 5 bases, with 22 bases separating them. Germline values: CDR1 SGHNT, CDR2 YYREEE (reference sequence). This CDR3 has 16 residues. CDR3 DNA sequence: TGTGCCAGCAGCCGCTGGTCGGGACAAGCCCTGGACGAGCAGTACTTC. It specifies CASSRWSGQALDEQYF.

The chain recombines TRBV9 with TRBJ2-1, with D unclear. This CDR3 has 17 residues. The V and J ends lost 4 bases and 5 bases respectively, with 22 bases between them. Per germline, CDR1 SGDLS and CDR2 YYNGEE. This chain's CDR3 is CASSHDKHSPFNNEQFF. CDR3 coding DNA: TGTGCCAGCAGCCACGATAAGCACAGCCCATTTAACAATGAGCAGTTCTTC.

The J gene is TRBJ2-2, the V gene TRBV7-9; TRBD1 might be the D (5 bases). Germline V lookup: CDR1 SEHNR, CDR2 FQNEAQ (reference sequence). The CDR3 extends over 16 amino acids. Trimming took off 1 base at V and 2 bases at J, with 11 bases between the two ends. The CDR3 region has the DNA TGTGCCAGCAGCTTAGAAGACAGCGTCAACACCGGGGAGCTGTTTTTT. This sequence encodes CASSLEDSVNTGELFF.

The rearrangement uses TRBV5-1 and TRBJ1-1; TRBD1 is a possible D gene (5 bases). Germline V gene lookup returns CDR1 SGHRS and CDR2 YFSETQ. With 5 bases removed from V and 4 bases from J, the gap between germline ends came to 15 bases. The CDR3 contains 14 residues. Here the CDR3 reads CASRMDGRGTEAFF. The CDR3 coding sequence is TGCGCCAGCAGAATGGATGGGAGGGGCACTGAAGCTTTCTTT.

The chain carries TRBV4-3 and TRBJ2-3; TRBD2 aligns across 11 bases. This CDR3 comprises 18 residues. V lost 4 bases to trimming and J lost 0 bases; unmatched junction nucleotides: 9. Per germline, CDR1 LGHNA and CDR2 YSLEER. CDR3 coding DNA: TGCGCCAGCAGCCCCGATGGGACTAGCGGCACTAGCACAGATACGCAGTATTTT. Its translation is CASSPDGTSGTSTDTQYF.

This clone was detected once. The chain uses TRBV4-3 and TRBJ2-7, with 8 bases identical to TRBD2. Per germline, CDR1 LGHNA and CDR2 YSLEER. The V segment lost 0 bases and the J segment 3 bases; nucleotides outside the gene matches: 19. The CDR3 has 20 residues. The CDR3 DNA follows: TGCGCCAGCAGCCAAGATGGGACTAGAGGGGAGAAGGTCAAAAACTACGAGCAGTACTTC. Its translation: CASSQDGTRGEKVKNYEQYF.

The chain employs TRBV15 and TRBJ1-5; possibly TRBD1 for D (5 bases). Per germline, CDR1 LNHNV and CDR2 YYDKDF (reference sequence). This CDR3 is built from 18 residues. Trimming took 0 bases from V and 0 from J, leaving 15 bases between them. The CDR3 spells CATSRDPLGPYSNQPQHF. The CDR3 DNA reads as TGTGCCACCAGCAGAGACCCCCTGGGGCCTTATAGCAATCAGCCCCAGCATTTT.

V gene TRBV7-3 combines with J gene TRBJ2-3, with a weak D call TRBD1 (7 bases). The germline CDR1 and CDR2 sequences are SGHTA and FQGTGA. V lost 3 bases and J lost 2, with 24 bases in between. The CDR3 is 19 residues long. The CDR3 DNA reads as TGTGCCAGCAGCTTCGGGGGACGGGACAGCCCCCTTTACACAGATACGCAGTATTTT. Translating gives CASSFGGRDSPLYTDTQYF.

The chain has TRBV28 and TRBJ1-6, with a tentative D call TRBD1 (5 bases). V lost 6 bases, J lost 4 bases, and 16 bases lay in between. The CDR3 totals 16 residues. In germline, CDR1 is MDHEN, CDR2 SYDVKM. The CDR3 bases are TGTGCCAGCAGGGGGCGGGAGAAGGGTTATAATTCACCCCTCCACTTT. It specifies CASRGREKGYNSPLHF.

The rearrangement joins TRBV5-1 to TRBJ1-1; D perhaps matches TRBD1 (5 bases). This CDR3 region has 15 residues. Germline-derived CDR1 and CDR2 are SGHRS and YFSETQ. Trimming took 0 bases from V and 4 from J, leaving 13 bases between them. The CDR3 DNA follows: TGCGCCAGCAGCTTGGGTTGGGGCGCGATCACTGAAGCTTTCTTT. It yields the protein CASSLGWGAITEAFF.

The J gene is TRBJ2-7, the V gene TRBV7-6; TRBD1 matches at 9 bases. The CDR3 extends over 17 amino acids. Trimming removed 2 bases from V and 2 bases from J; junction bases left unmatched: 10. Germline assignment: CDR1 SGHVS and CDR2 FNYEAQ. This CDR3 reads CASSLITTGGATYEQYF. The CDR3 bases are TGTGCCAGCAGCTTAATTACGACAGGGGGGGCCACCTACGAGCAGTACTTC.

The rearrangement uses TRBV6-1 and TRBJ1-3; D uncertain. The CDR3 sequence is 15 residues long. V lost 1 base, J lost 1 base, and 8 bases lay in between. The V gene's germline CDR1 is MNHNS and CDR2 SASEGT. CDR3 loop: CASSEVDRSGNTIYF. CDR3 nucleotide sequence: TGTGCCAGCAGTGAAGTAGATCGATCTGGAAACACCATATATTTT.

This clone was seen more than once but under ten times. The V and J genes are TRBV5-1 and TRBJ2-7; a possible D gene is TRBD2 (6 bases). Germline CDR1 and CDR2: SGHRS and YFSETQ. The CDR3 contains 14 residues. Trimming shortened V by 7 bases and J by 2 bases, and 16 bases separated the two germline ends. In nucleotides, the CDR3 is TGCGCCAGCTTAGCGGCGGTACCACCCTACGAGCAGTACTTC. Translating it yields CASLAAVPPYEQYF.

The rearrangement links TRBV20-1 to TRBJ1-2; D not certain. This CDR3 is built from 11 residues. V was pared by 3 bases and J by 7 bases, with 9 bases between. The germline V gene has CDR1 DFQATT and CDR2 SNEGSKA (reference sequence). CDR3 DNA sequence: TGCAGTGCTAGTCCAGGTCCTGGCTACACCTTC. Encoded protein: CSASPGPGYTF.

The chain is built from TRBV19 and TRBJ1-5, with TRBD1 matching over 9 bases. In germline, CDR1 is LNHDA, CDR2 SQIVND (reference sequence). This CDR3 has 16 residues. Trimming removed 9 bases from V and 0 bases from J; junction bases left unmatched: 9. The CDR3 protein is CASDGTGRYSNQPQHF. The CDR3 nucleotides read TGTGCCAGCGACGGGACAGGGAGGTATAGCAATCAGCCCCAGCATTTT. Drawing the rest from reference TRBV19 and TRBJ1-5, the complete variable domain is DGGITQSPKYLFRKEGQNVTLSCEQNLNHDAMYWYRQDPGQGLRLIYYSQIVNDFQKGDIAEGYSVSREKKESFPLTVTSAQKNPTAFYLCASDGTGRYSNQPQHFGDGTRLSIL.

This clone has only one observation. This chain links TRBV7-4 with TRBJ2-3, with 10 bases aligning to TRBD2. CDR1 and CDR2 (germline): SGHVT, SQSDAQ. This CDR3 contains 16 residues. With V trimmed by 6 bases and J by 0 bases, 6 bases remained unmatched. The CDR3 is CASRSLAGTSTDTQYF. DNA of the CDR3: TGTGCCAGCAGGTCACTAGCGGGGACTAGCACAGATACGCAGTATTTT.

V and J are TRBV5-4 and TRBJ1-3; D is perhaps TRBD1 (6 bases). Trimming stripped 4 bases from V and 4 bases from J, with 18 bases between. CDR1 is SGHNT and CDR2 is YYREEE in the germline V gene (reference sequence). The CDR3 has 16 residues. In DNA, the CDR3 is TGTGCCAGCAGCACGGACAGCACTTCCTGGGGAAACACCATATATTTT. Its translation is CASSTDSTSWGNTIYF. Looking up the rest from reference TRBV5-4 and TRBJ1-3 gives the full variable domain: ETGVTQSPTHLIKTRGQQVTLRCSSQSGHNTVSWYQQALGQGPQFIFQYYREEENGRGNFPPRFSGLQFPNYSSELNVNALELDDSALYLCASSTDSTSWGNTIYFGEGSWLTVV.

V gene TRBV27 combines with J gene TRBJ1-2; no firm D call. The CDR3 runs to 13 residues. V lost 6 bases and J lost 2, with 10 bases in between. Germline V gives CDR1 MNHEY, CDR2 SMNVEV (reference sequence). The CDR3: CASSPAGNYGYTF. The DNA of the CDR3 is TGTGCCAGCAGCCCGGCAGGAAACTATGGCTACACCTTC.

CDR3 sequence (DNA): TGTGCCAGCAGCGTCCGACAGGGGGCGCCCAATGAGCAGTTCTTC. Translating gives CASSVRQGAPNEQFF. V is TRBV9 and J is TRBJ2-1, with 10 bases aligning to TRBD1. Trimming took 2 bases from V and 6 from J; bases not matched to a gene: 5. Germline CDR1 reads SGDLS; CDR2 reads YYNGEE. This CDR3 region has 15 residues.

The rearrangement links TRBV6-5 to TRBJ1-2, with a possible D match to TRBD1 (5 bases). The V and J ends lost 8 bases and 6 bases respectively, with 16 bases between them. CDR1 is MNHEY and CDR2 is SVGAGI in the germline V gene. The CDR3 covers 13 residues. CDR3 bases: TGTGCCAGCCAACATCCCAGGGTCCATGGCTACACCTTC. Amino acid sequence: CASQHPRVHGYTF.

The chain recombines TRBV5-1 with TRBJ1-4; D might be TRBD1 (6 bases). The germline V gene has CDR1 SGHRS and CDR2 YFSETQ. Deletions cut 4 bases from V and 7 bases from J, with 17 bases between. The CDR3 runs to 15 residues. CDR3 DNA sequence: TGCGCCAGCAGCGACCCTGTCAGGGGTAGTGAAAAACTGTTTTTT. This encodes CASSDPVRGSEKLFF.

The chain is built from TRBV4-3 and TRBJ2-3; TRBD1 agrees at 7 bases. The junction had 11 bases not matched to a gene; V was cut back by 0 bases and J by 2 bases. The germline CDR1 and CDR2 sequences are LGHNA and YSLEER. This CDR3 is built from 18 residues. DNA of the CDR3: TGCGCCAGCAGCCAAGATTTGAGGAACAGGGGCTCCACAGATACGCAGTATTTT. Protein product: CASSQDLRNRGSTDTQYF.

V is TRBV5-1 and J is TRBJ1-1; TRBD1 aligns across 9 bases. From germline, CDR1 is SGHRS and CDR2 YFSETQ. The CDR3 extends over 17 amino acids. V lost 2 bases and J lost 4; bases outside the gene matches: 12. DNA for the CDR3: TGCGCCAGCAGCTTAACAGGGGGCGCGGATGAGAGCACTGAAGCTTTCTTT. Residues: CASSLTGGADESTEAFF.

This chain connects TRBV5-4 to TRBJ1-2; D not resolved. V was pared by 7 bases and J by 6 bases, with 22 bases between. Germline CDR1 reads SGHNT; CDR2 reads YYREEE (reference sequence). This CDR3 has 15 amino acids. The CDR3: CASVAEGGQYHGYTF. In DNA, the CDR3 is TGTGCCAGCGTCGCCGAGGGAGGGCAATACCATGGCTACACCTTC.

The chain has TRBV6-1 and TRBJ1-1; D uncertain. The CDR3 is 16 residues long. With 4 bases removed from V and 1 base from J, the gap between germline ends came to 16 bases. Germline CDR1 and CDR2: MNHNS and SASEGT. CDR3 sequence (DNA): TGTGCCAGCAGTGCGGAGTTGGAGGGTTCGAACACTGAAGCTTTCTTT. Translated: CASSAELEGSNTEAFF.